This T cell receptor beta chain was identified in a study of radiation and T cells in renal cell carcinoma. CDR3 length equals 12 residues. Deletions cut 2 bases from V and 5 bases from J, with 9 bases between. The germline gives CDR1 GTSNPN, CDR2 SVGIG (reference sequence). Time point indicated: blood 2 weeks post-SBRT. Documented treatment: 15 Gy SBRT to primary tumor, nephrectomy 4 weeks later. This table comes from immunoSEQ multiplex PCR, and its TCRdb copy is limited to in-frame clones, with some not included. The table lists about 150,000 clones, roughly 86% of them singletons, with under 15% in the top ten.

Sequenced here: blood, sampled from a patient whose treatment included radiotherapy and nephrectomy. This sequence originates from a woman in her 50s with renal cell carcinoma. This sequence joins TRBV30 and TRBJ2-5, with no clear D. CDR3 in amino acids: CAWSFRRETQYF. DNA for the CDR3: TGTGCCTGGAGTTTCAGAAGGGAGACCCAGTACTTC.